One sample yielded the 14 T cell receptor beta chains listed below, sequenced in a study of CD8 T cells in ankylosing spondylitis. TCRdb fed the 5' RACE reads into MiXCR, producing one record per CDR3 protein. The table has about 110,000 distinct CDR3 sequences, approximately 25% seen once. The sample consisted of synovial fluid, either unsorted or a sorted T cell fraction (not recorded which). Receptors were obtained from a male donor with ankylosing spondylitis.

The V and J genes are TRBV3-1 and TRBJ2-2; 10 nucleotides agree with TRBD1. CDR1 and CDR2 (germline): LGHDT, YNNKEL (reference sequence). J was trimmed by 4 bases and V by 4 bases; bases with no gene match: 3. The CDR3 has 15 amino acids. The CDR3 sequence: CASSRQGAVTGELFF. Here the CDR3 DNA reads TGTGCCAGCAGCCGACAGGGGGCCGTCACCGGGGAGCTGTTTTTT.

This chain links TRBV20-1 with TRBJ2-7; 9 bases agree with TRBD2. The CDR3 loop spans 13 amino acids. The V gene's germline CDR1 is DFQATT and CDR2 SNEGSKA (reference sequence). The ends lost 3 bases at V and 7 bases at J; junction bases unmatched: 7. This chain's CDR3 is CSASSGSNYEQYV. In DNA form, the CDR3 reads TGCAGTGCTAGTAGCGGGAGCAATTATGAGCAGTACGTC.

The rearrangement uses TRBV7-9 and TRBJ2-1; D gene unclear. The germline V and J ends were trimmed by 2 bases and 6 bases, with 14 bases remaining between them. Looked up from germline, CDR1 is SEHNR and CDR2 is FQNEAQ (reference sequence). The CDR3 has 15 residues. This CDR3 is CASSLWLGDLNEQFF. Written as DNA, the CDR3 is TGTGCCAGCAGCTTATGGTTAGGAGACCTCAATGAGCAGTTCTTC.

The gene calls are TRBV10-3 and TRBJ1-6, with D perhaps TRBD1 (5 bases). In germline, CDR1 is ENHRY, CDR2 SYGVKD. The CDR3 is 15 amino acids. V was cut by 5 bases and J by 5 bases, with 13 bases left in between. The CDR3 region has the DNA TGTGCCATCAGTCGGACGACAGCTAATAATTCACCCCTCCACTTT. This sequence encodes CAISRTTANNSPLHF.

This CDR3 is CASGWGIEQYF. The CDR3 DNA reads TGTGCCAGCGGATGGGGCATCGAGCAGTACTTC. This chain links TRBV14 with TRBJ2-7; D may be TRBD1 (5 bases). The CDR3 is 11 amino acids. Germline CDR1 reads SGHDN; CDR2 reads FVKESK. Deletions cut 8 bases from V and 6 bases from J, with 11 bases between.

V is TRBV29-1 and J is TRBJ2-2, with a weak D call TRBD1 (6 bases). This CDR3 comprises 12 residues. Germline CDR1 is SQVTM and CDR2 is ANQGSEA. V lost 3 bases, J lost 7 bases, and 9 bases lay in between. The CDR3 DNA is TGCAGCGTTGACCAGGGGTTCGGGGAGCTGTTTTTT. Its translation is CSVDQGFGELFF.

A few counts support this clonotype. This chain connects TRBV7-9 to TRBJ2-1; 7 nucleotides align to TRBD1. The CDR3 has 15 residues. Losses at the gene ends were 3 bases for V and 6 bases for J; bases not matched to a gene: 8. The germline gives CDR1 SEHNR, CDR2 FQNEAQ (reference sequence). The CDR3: CASSFRGLGFNEQFF. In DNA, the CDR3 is TGTGCCAGCAGCTTTAGGGGGCTAGGGTTCAATGAGCAGTTCTTC.

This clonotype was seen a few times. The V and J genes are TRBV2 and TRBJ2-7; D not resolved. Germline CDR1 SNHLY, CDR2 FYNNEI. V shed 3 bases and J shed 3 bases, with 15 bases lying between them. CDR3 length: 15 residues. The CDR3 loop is CASSDLPGLFYEQYF. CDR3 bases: TGTGCCAGCAGTGACCTGCCAGGATTATTCTACGAGCAGTACTTC.

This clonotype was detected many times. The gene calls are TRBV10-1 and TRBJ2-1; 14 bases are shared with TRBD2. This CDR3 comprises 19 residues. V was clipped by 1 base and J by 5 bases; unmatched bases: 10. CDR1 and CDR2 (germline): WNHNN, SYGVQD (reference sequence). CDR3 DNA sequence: TGCGCCAGCAGTGAGTGGGGACTAGCGGGAGAAAATTCGGACAATGAGCAGTTCTTC. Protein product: CASSEWGLAGENSDNEQFF.

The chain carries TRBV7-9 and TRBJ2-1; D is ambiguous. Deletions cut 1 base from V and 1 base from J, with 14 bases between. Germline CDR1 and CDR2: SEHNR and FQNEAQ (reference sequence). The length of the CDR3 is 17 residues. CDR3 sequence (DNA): TGTGCCAGCAGCTTAGTGGTTACCTGGAGATCCTACAATGAGCAGTTCTTC. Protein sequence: CASSLVVTWRSYNEQFF.

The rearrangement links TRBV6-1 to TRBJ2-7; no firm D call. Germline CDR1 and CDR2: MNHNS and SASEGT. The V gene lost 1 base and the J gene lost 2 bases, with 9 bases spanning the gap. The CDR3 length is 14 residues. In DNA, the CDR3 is TGTGCCAGCAGTGAAGGTCCCGTAACCTACGAGCAGTACTTC. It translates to CASSEGPVTYEQYF.

CDR3 residues: CASSQDGSSYEQYF. The CDR3 DNA is TGCGCCAGCAGCCAGGACGGGAGCTCCTACGAGCAGTACTTC. The chain couples TRBV5-1 to TRBJ2-7, with D possibly matching TRBD2 (6 bases). This CDR3 is built from 14 residues. Germline V gene sequence: CDR1 SGHRS, CDR2 YFSETQ. Trimming left V 4 bases short and J 0 bases short, with 11 bases between.

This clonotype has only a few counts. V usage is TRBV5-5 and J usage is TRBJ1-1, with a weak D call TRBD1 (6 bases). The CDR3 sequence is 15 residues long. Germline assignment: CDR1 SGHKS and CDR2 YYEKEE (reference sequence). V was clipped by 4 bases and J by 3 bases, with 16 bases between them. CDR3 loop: CASSAPEQGDTEAFF. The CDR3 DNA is TGTGCCAGCAGCGCACCGGAACAGGGAGACACTGAAGCTTTCTTT.

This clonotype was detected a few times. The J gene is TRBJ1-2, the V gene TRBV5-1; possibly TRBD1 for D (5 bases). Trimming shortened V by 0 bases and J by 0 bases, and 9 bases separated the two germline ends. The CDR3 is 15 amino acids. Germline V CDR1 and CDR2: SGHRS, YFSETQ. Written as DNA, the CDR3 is TGCGCCAGCAGCTTGGATTGGGGGGCTAACTATGGCTACACCTTC. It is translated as CASSLDWGANYGYTF.